The 5 T cell receptor beta chains below come from one sample, sequenced in a study of metastatic and nonmetastatic thyroid tumors. Not a single patient had been given any form of treatment at any point before undergoing thyroid surgery. Through MiXCR, TCRdb re-clonotyped the PCR reads. The table has more than 25,000 clones, 7.4% seen once. The specimen sequenced was blood. The receptors originated from a female donor with papillary thyroid cancer or a benign thyroid nodule (not recorded which). Some clones in this sample may be carry-over from other donors' samples.

This clone was seen many times. At the DNA level, this CDR3 is encoded by other sequences in the same sample as well. This chain uses TRBV12-3 or TRBV12-4 with TRBJ1-1; 7 bases map to TRBD1. The junction had 1 base not matched to a gene; V was cut back by 1 base and J by 2 bases. This CDR3 is 14 amino acids long. DNA of the CDR3: TGTGCCAGCAGTTTAGACAGGGGAAACACTGAAGCTTTCTTT. Amino acid sequence: CASSLDRGNTEAFF.

This clone was picked up many times. The rearrangement links TRBV2 to TRBJ1-2; 9 bases match TRBD1. V was clipped by 5 bases and J by 4 bases; unmatched bases: 8. The germline V gene encodes CDR1 SNHLY and CDR2 FYNNEI. The CDR3 extends over 15 amino acids. CDR3 amino acids: CASSSSDRGVYGYTF. The CDR3, as DNA: TGTGCCAGCAGTTCCTCCGACAGGGGGGTCTATGGCTACACCTTC.

This clone came up many times. This chain links TRBV6-2 or TRBV6-3 with TRBJ1-5; TRBD1 might be the D (5 bases). The CDR3 is made up of 12 amino acids. The germline gives CDR1 MNHEY, CDR2 SVGEGT. Trimming removed 4 bases at V and 9 bases at J, with 10 bases between. CDR3 DNA sequence: TGTGCCAGCAGTTCTCAGGGCGGGCCCCAGCATTTT. Residues: CASSSQGGPQHF.

This clone was seen at least ten times. The V gene is TRBV4-3, the J gene TRBJ1-3; the D is unclear. The CDR3 contains 17 residues. Germline CDR1 is LGHNA and CDR2 is YSLEER. Trimming took off 1 base at V and 0 bases at J, with 13 bases between the two ends. The CDR3 here is CASSQVTDAFSGNTIYF. As DNA, the CDR3 is TGCGCCAGCAGCCAAGTGACGGATGCTTTCTCTGGAAACACCATATATTTT.

This clone was picked up many times. The J gene is TRBJ1-4, the V gene TRBV18, with D unresolved. The V end lost 3 bases, the J end lost 7 bases, and 15 bases lay between the germline ends. Germline assignment: CDR1 KGHSH and CDR2 LQKENI. CDR3 length: 15 amino acids. This CDR3 is CASSPDTARVEKLFF. Here the CDR3 DNA reads TGTGCCAGCTCACCTGACACCGCTCGGGTTGAAAAACTGTTTTTT.